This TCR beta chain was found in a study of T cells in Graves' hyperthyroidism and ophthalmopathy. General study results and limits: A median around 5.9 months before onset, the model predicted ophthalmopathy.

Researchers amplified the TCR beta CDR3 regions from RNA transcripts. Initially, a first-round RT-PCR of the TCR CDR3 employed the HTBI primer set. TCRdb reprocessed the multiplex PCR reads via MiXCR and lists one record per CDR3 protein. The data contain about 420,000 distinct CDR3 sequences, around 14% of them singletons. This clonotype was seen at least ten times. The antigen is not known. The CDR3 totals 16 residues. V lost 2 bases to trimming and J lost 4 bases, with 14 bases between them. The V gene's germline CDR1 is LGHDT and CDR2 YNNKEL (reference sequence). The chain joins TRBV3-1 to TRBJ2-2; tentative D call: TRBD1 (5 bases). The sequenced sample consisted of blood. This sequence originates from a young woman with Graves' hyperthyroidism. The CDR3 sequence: CASSQSPWGSTGELFF. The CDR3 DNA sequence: TGTGCCAGCAGCCAATCCCCGTGGGGCTCCACCGGGGAGCTGTTTTTT.